These 6 T cell receptor beta chains share one sample of origin, sequenced in a study of cytomegalovirus exposure and HLA in healthy donors. PCR involved 60 Vbeta and 13 Jbeta primers. Produced via immunoSEQ multiplex PCR; TCRdb's table is partial and in-frame only. Here the sample spans 150,000 to 200,000 clones, under 80% being singletons. Sequencing was carried out using PBMCs. Every receptor here comes from a female donor in good health and CMV-seronegative.

The chain carries TRBV4-3 and TRBJ2-7; 9 nucleotides match TRBD1. The CDR3 spans 15 residues. Germline trimming cut 6 bases from V and 3 bases from J; bases unmatched to any gene: 9. Germline-derived CDR1 and CDR2 are LGHNA and YSLEER. The CDR3 coding sequence is TGCGCCAGCAGTCCCTCGGACAGGGGTTTCTACGAGCAGTACTTC. Its translation: CASSPSDRGFYEQYF.

CDR3 nucleotides: TGTGCCAGCAGCAACAGGGGGGGATATGAAAAACTGTTTTTT. This sequence encodes CASSNRGGYEKLFF. This chain links TRBV9 with TRBJ1-4; 8 bases line up with TRBD1. This CDR3 comprises 14 residues. V dropped 4 bases and J dropped 6; count of bases not matched to a gene: 5. Germline CDR1 SGDLS, CDR2 YYNGEE.

V gene TRBV7-9 combines with J gene TRBJ2-7; perhaps TRBD2 as D (6 bases). Trimming stripped 5 bases from V and 6 bases from J, with 11 bases between. Germline loops: CDR1 SEHNR, CDR2 FQNEAQ (reference sequence). This CDR3 is 12 amino acids long. CDR3 residues: CASSPSGVEQYF. CDR3 nucleotide sequence: TGTGCCAGCAGCCCCTCGGGGGTCGAGCAGTACTTC. The whole variable domain, remainder taken from reference TRBV7-9 and TRBJ2-7, is DTGVSQNPRHKITKRGQNVTFRCDPISEHNRLYWYRQTLGQGPEFLTYFQNEAQLEKSRLLSDRFSAERPKGSFSTLEIQRTEQGDSAMYLCASSPSGVEQYFGPGTRLTVT.

The chain uses TRBV29-1 and TRBJ2-2; 12 bases are shared with TRBD2. CDR3 size: 18 residues. The germline CDR1 and CDR2 sequences are SQVTM and ANQGSEA. Trimming at V came to 0 bases and at J to 0 bases, leaving 5 bases not matched to a gene. In DNA form, the CDR3 reads TGCAGCGTTGAAGATCCCCTAGCGGGAGGGGCGAACACCGGGGAGCTGTTTTTT. It codes for CSVEDPLAGGANTGELFF.

The V and J genes are TRBV18 and TRBJ1-2; TRBD1 matches 9 bases. This CDR3 is 15 amino acids long. In germline, CDR1 is KGHSH, CDR2 LQKENI. V lost 2 bases to trimming and J lost 7 bases; unmatched junction nucleotides: 8. CDR3 in DNA: TGTGCCAGCTCACCAAGGACAGGGGAGGAAACTGGCTACACCTTC. Translating it yields CASSPRTGEETGYTF.

The chain joins TRBV19 to TRBJ1-2; 7 bases align to TRBD1. Germline-derived CDR1 and CDR2 are LNHDA and SQIVND (reference sequence). Germline trimming cut 10 bases from V and 2 bases from J; bases unmatched to any gene: 7. This CDR3 is built from 13 residues. The CDR3 region is CATLTGTNYGYTF. DNA of the CDR3: TGTGCCACCCTGACAGGGACAAACTATGGCTACACCTTC.